The rows below give T cell receptor beta chains drawn from one sample of a study of cytomegalovirus exposure and HLA in healthy donors. Generated by immunoSEQ multiplex PCR, the TCRdb table keeps only in-frame clones and is missing some. Among around 170,000 clones listed, more than 70% were seen once. Source material: PBMCs. These receptors all come from a boy between 2 and 10 years old in good health and CMV-seronegative. CDR3s include the opening cysteine and the closing phenylalanine or tryptophan. D genes are given only for firm matches. Clone size is not always given. Where it is, it says once, few, many or a class for expanded clones.

TRBV2,.,.,TRBJ2-7,CASRTRDSSYEQYF,TGTGCCAGCAGGACTAGGGACAGCTCCTACGAGCAGTACTTC
TRBV28,TRBD2,.,TRBJ2-7,CASSQTGLAGPQYF,TGTGCCAGCAGTCAGACGGGACTAGCGGGACCGCAGTACTTC
TRBV27,.,.,TRBJ1-1,CASSLSSGPAEAFF,TGTGCCAGCAGTTTATCCTCAGGGCCGGCTGAAGCTTTCTTT
TRBV5-6,.,.,TRBJ1-5,CASSLAGGIFSQPQHF,TGTGCCAGCAGCTTGGCAGGAGGAATCTTTTCTCAGCCCCAGCATTTT
TRBV5-6,.,.,TRBJ2-7,CASCQIAGQSSYEQYF,TGTGCCAGCTGCCAAATAGCGGGACAGAGCTCCTACGAGCAGTACTTC
TRBV29-1,.,few,TRBJ2-2,CSVEDLETGTGELFF,TGCAGCGTTGAAGATTTGGAGACAGGGACTGGGGAGCTGTTTTTT
TRBV5-1,TRBD1,.,TRBJ2-5,CASSLVTGDETQYF,TGCGCCAGCAGCTTAGTGACAGGGGACGAGACCCAGTACTTC
TRBV5-4,.,.,TRBJ2-6,CASSLAASSGANVLTF,TGTGCCAGCAGCTTGGCAGCTAGCTCTGGGGCCAACGTCCTGACTTTC
TRBV5-8,TRBD2,.,TRBJ2-1,CASSSGLAIHEQFF,TGTGCCAGCAGCTCGGGACTAGCTATCCATGAGCAGTTCTTC
TRBV9,.,.,TRBJ1-1,CASNLGAENTEAFF,TGTGCCAGCAACTTAGGGGCCGAGAACACTGAAGCTTTCTTT
TRBV15,.,once,TRBJ2-3,CATSSRGGTDTQYF,TGTGCCACCAGCAGTCGAGGAGGCACAGATACGCAGTATTTT
TRBV12-5,.,.,TRBJ1-5,CASGLIVGSLGIADQPQHF,TGTGCTAGTGGTTTGATTGTCGGGAGTTTAGGGATAGCCGATCAGCCCCAGCATTTT
TRBV12-5,.,.,TRBJ1-1,CASGLSRTEAFF,TGTGCTAGTGGTTTGTCCCGCACTGAAGCTTTCTTT
TRBV11-2,TRBD2,once,TRBJ2-1,CASRPTSGSTYNEQFF,TGTGCCAGCAGGCCGACTAGCGGGAGTACCTACAATGAGCAGTTCTTC
TRBV29-1,TRBD1,.,TRBJ2-7,CSAAQTGVSYEQYF,TGCAGCGCGGCCCAAACAGGGGTATCCTACGAGCAGTACTTC
TRBV5-5,.,.,TRBJ2-7,CASSRPLRDEQYF,TGTGCCAGCAGCCGCCCCCTGCGAGACGAGCAGTACTTC
TRBV6-6,.,.,TRBJ1-5,CASRPTGFNQPQHF,TGTGCCAGCAGACCCACAGGTTTCAATCAGCCCCAGCATTTT
TRBV15,.,.,TRBJ2-1,CATSRGKSSYNEQFF,TGTGCCACCAGCAGAGGAAAGAGCTCCTACAATGAGCAGTTCTTC
TRBV15,TRBD1,.,TRBJ2-5,CATSRGDSYQETQYF,TGTGCCACCAGCAGGGGGGACAGTTACCAAGAGACCCAGTACTTC
TRBV27,.,.,TRBJ2-7,CASSFDRRYEQYF,TGTGCCAGCAGTTTCGACAGAAGGTACGAGCAGTACTTC
TRBV29-1,TRBD2,.,TRBJ2-1,CSVAGGSVPYNEQFF,TGCAGCGTTGCAGGCGGGAGTGTCCCCTACAATGAGCAGTTCTTC
TRBV7-9,TRBD1,.,TRBJ2-7,CASSLTGGGNEQYF,TGTGCCAGCAGCCTCACAGGGGGTGGTAACGAGCAGTACTTC
TRBV27,.,.,TRBJ2-1,CASSLWGRGNEQFF,TGTGCCAGCAGTTTATGGGGTAGGGGCAATGAGCAGTTCTTC
TRBV5-8,.,.,TRBJ2-5,CASSLYQAETQYF,TGTGCCAGCAGCCTTTACCAAGCGGAGACCCAGTACTTC
TRBV19,TRBD1,.,TRBJ2-4,CASSSQGRSNIQYF,TGTGCCAGTAGTTCACAGGGGCGCTCAAACATTCAGTACTTC
TRBV10-1,TRBD2,.,TRBJ2-1,CASSESDELAGIISYNEQFF,TGCGCCAGCAGTGAGTCAGATGAACTAGCGGGAATTATTTCCTACAATGAGCAGTTCTTC
TRBV11-2,TRBD2,.,TRBJ2-1,CASSSSGRARNEQFF,TGTGCCAGCAGCTCAAGCGGGAGGGCCAGAAATGAGCAGTTCTTC
TRBV18,TRBD2,few,TRBJ2-2,CASSQGLAGATGELFF,TGTGCCAGCTCCCAAGGACTAGCGGGAGCCACCGGGGAGCTGTTTTTT
TRBV25-1,TRBD1,.,TRBJ2-1,CASSKRDRGYNEQFF,TGTGCCAGCAGTAAACGGGACAGGGGTTACAATGAGCAGTTCTTC
TRBV15,.,.,TRBJ2-7,CATSSSPLGGYEQYF,TGTGCCACCAGCAGCTCCCCTTTAGGGGGCTACGAGCAGTACTTC
TRBV5-1,TRBD1,few,TRBJ1-3,CASSLGDSSGNTIYF,TGCGCCAGCAGCTTGGGGGACAGCTCTGGAAACACCATATATTTT
TRBV27,.,.,TRBJ2-1,CASSFSRQSSYNEQFF,TGTGCCAGCAGTTTCTCCCGACAGAGCTCCTACAATGAGCAGTTCTTC
TRBV5-1,TRBD2,.,TRBJ2-3,CASSSSTSGRPDTQYF,TGCGCCAGCAGCTCATCGACTAGCGGACGGCCAGATACGCAGTATTTT
TRBV7-9,TRBD1,.,TRBJ2-7,CASSLERGLTYEQYF,TGTGCCAGCAGCTTAGAAAGGGGGCTCACCTACGAGCAGTACTTC
TRBV5-1,.,.,TRBJ2-7,CASSLSTGGIYEQYF,TGCGCCAGCAGCTTGTCGACAGGTGGCATCTACGAGCAGTACTTC
TRBV10-3,.,.,TRBJ2-7,CAIRTNYEQYF,TGTGCCATCCGGACTAACTACGAGCAGTACTTC
TRBV10-3,TRBD2,.,TRBJ2-3,CAISESFREGFDTQYF,TGTGCCATCAGTGAGTCTTTCCGGGAGGGCTTTGATACGCAGTATTTT
TRBV10-3,TRBD1,.,TRBJ2-7,CAISAPDRGHEQYF,TGTGCCATCAGTGCTCCCGACAGGGGCCACGAGCAGTACTTC
TRBV30,.,.,TRBJ2-1,CAWIFAGNEQFF,TGTGCCTGGATCTTCGCCGGCAATGAGCAGTTCTTC
TRBV2,.,.,TRBJ1-1,CASSGGAIAFF,TGTGCCAGCAGTGGTGGGGCCATAGCTTTCTTT
TRBV28,.,.,TRBJ1-1,CASSNPGLGRSEAFF,TGTGCCAGCAGTAACCCCGGGTTGGGGAGGTCTGAAGCTTTCTTT
TRBV6-5,TRBD2,.,TRBJ2-7,CASSRTSRDEQYF,TGTGCCAGCAGTCGGACTAGCCGCGACGAGCAGTACTTC
TRBV28,.,.,TRBJ1-5,CASSPRTVHSNQPQHF,TGTGCCAGCAGTCCCCGGACAGTTCATAGCAATCAGCCCCAGCATTTT
TRBV13,.,.,TRBJ1-1,CASSRGRMNTEAFF,TGTGCCAGCAGCCGGGGTCGGATGAACACTGAAGCTTTCTTT
TRBV9,.,.,TRBJ2-7,CASSGRTGSSYEQYF,TGTGCCAGCAGCGGTAGGACTGGAAGCTCCTACGAGCAGTACTTC
TRBV6-6,.,.,TRBJ2-1,CASSYSLDYPNEQFF,TGTGCCAGCAGTTACTCGCTCGACTACCCCAATGAGCAGTTCTTC
TRBV11-2,.,.,TRBJ2-3,CASSLVLAARTDTQYF,TGTGCCAGCAGCTTAGTACTAGCTGCTCGCACAGATACGCAGTATTTT
TRBV5-1,TRBD2,.,TRBJ2-3,CASSPAGLQGGLTDTQYF,TGCGCCAGCAGCCCGGCGGGGTTGCAGGGAGGGTTGACAGATACGCAGTATTTT
TRBV25-1,TRBD1,.,TRBJ1-1,CASSDRDRVGGNTEAFF,TGTGCCAGCAGTGACCGGGACAGGGTGGGGGGGAACACTGAAGCTTTCTTT
TRBV5-1,.,few,TRBJ2-7,CASRPDGGGGSYEQYF,TGCGCCAGCAGACCCGATGGCGGAGGGGGCAGCTACGAGCAGTACTTC
TRBV18,TRBD2,.,TRBJ2-1,CASSPGLAGGRQFF,TGTGCCAGCTCACCCGGACTAGCGGGAGGACGGCAGTTCTTC
TRBV29-1,TRBD2,.,TRBJ2-7,CSVEASGTTYEQYF,TGCAGCGTTGAAGCTAGCGGGACCACCTACGAGCAGTACTTC
TRBV5-6,TRBD1,.,TRBJ1-5,CASSSDGGGLNQPQHF,TGTGCCAGCAGCTCCGACGGAGGGGGCTTAAACCAGCCCCAGCATTTT
TRBV7-9,TRBD1,.,TRBJ2-2,CASSHGQGGSYTGELFF,TGTGCCAGCAGCCACGGACAGGGTGGTTCCTACACCGGGGAGCTGTTTTTT
TRBV15,.,.,TRBJ1-1,CATSRDRGATEAFF,TGTGCCACCAGCAGAGATCGCGGGGCTACTGAAGCTTTCTTT
TRBV4-1,.,.,TRBJ2-7,CASSQDPRRGRYEQYF,TGCGCCAGCAGCCAAGATCCCCGCAGGGGAAGATACGAGCAGTACTTC
TRBV10-3,TRBD2,.,TRBJ2-3,CAISASGSTDTQYF,TGTGCCATCAGTGCTAGCGGTAGCACAGATACGCAGTATTTT
TRBV29-1,.,.,TRBJ2-1,CSTLKPLEGEQFF,TGCAGCACGTTGAAACCCCTTGAGGGTGAGCAGTTCTTC
TRBV4-2,.,.,TRBJ2-7,CASSQVGAGAGEQYF,TGTGCCAGCAGCCAAGTTGGGGCAGGGGCAGGGGAGCAGTACTTC
TRBV6-1,.,few,TRBJ2-7,CASSEGTNTYEQYF,TGTGCCAGCAGTGAGGGGACAAACACCTACGAGCAGTACTTC